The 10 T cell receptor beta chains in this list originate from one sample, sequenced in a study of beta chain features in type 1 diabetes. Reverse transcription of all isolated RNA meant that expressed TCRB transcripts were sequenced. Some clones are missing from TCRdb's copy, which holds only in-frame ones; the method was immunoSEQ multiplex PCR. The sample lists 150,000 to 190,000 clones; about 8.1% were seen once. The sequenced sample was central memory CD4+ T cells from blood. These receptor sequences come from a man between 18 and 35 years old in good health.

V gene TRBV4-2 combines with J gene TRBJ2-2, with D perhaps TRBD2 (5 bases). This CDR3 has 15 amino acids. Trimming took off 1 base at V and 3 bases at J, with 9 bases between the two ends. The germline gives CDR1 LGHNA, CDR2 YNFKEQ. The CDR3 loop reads CASSQGAGYTGELFF. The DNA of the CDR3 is TGTGCCAGCAGCCAAGGGGCGGGTTACACCGGGGAGCTGTTTTTT.

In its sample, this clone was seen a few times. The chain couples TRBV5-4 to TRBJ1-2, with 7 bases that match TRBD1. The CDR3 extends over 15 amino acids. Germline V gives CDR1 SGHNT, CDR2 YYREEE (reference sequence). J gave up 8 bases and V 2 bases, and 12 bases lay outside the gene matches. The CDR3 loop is CASSLGAGQHEGYTF. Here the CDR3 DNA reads TGTGCCAGCAGCTTAGGGGCGGGACAGCACGAAGGCTACACCTTC.

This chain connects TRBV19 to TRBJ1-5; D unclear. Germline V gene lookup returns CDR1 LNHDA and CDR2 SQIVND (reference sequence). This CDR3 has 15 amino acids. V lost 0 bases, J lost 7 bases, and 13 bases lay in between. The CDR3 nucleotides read TGTGCCAGTAGTATAGACAGGCGCCGAGGGCAGCCCCAGCATTTT. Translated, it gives CASSIDRRRGQPQHF. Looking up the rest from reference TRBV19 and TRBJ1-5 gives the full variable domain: DGGITQSPKYLFRKEGQNVTLSCEQNLNHDAMYWYRQDPGQGLRLIYYSQIVNDFQKGDIAEGYSVSREKKESFPLTVTSAQKNPTAFYLCASSIDRRRGQPQHFGDGTRLSIL.

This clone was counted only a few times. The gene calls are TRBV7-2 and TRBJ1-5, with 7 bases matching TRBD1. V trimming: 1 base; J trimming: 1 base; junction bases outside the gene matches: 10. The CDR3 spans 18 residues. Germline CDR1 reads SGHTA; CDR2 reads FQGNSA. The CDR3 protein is CASSLGDRELSSNQPQHF. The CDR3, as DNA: TGTGCCAGCAGCTTAGGAGACAGGGAATTAAGCAGCAATCAGCCCCAGCATTTT.

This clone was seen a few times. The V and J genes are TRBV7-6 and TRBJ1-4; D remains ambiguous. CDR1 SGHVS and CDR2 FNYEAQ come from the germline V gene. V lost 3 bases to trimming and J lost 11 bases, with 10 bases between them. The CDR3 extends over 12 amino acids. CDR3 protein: CASSFPGSKLFF. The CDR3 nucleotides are TGTGCCAGCAGCTTCCCCGGGTCTAAACTGTTTTTT.

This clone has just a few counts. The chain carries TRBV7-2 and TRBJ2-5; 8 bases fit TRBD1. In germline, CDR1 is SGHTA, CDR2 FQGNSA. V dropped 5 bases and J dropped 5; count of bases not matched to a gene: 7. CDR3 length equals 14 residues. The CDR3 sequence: CASSLRTGRETQYF. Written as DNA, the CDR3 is TGTGCCAGCAGCCTCAGGACAGGGCGGGAGACCCAGTACTTC.

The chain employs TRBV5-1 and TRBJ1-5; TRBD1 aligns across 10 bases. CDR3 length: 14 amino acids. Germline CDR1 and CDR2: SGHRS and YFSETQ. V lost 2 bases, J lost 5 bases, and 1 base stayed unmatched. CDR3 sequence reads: CASSLGQGDQPQHF. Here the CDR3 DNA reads TGCGCCAGCAGCTTAGGACAGGGGGATCAGCCCCAGCATTTT.

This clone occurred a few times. CDR3 loop: CASKVASGETYEQYF. As DNA, the CDR3 is TGTGCCAGCAAAGTCGCTAGCGGCGAAACCTACGAGCAGTACTTC. This chain joins TRBV7-2 and TRBJ2-7, with 7 nucleotides matching TRBD2. Trimming removed 7 bases from V and 2 bases from J; junction bases left unmatched: 11. Germline values: CDR1 SGHTA, CDR2 FQGNSA. The CDR3 is made up of 15 amino acids.

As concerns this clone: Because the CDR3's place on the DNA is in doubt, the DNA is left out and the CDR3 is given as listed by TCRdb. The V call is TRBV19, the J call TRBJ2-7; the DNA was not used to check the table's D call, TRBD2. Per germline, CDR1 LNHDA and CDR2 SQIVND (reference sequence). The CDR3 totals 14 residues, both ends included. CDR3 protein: CASSILAGDYEQYF.

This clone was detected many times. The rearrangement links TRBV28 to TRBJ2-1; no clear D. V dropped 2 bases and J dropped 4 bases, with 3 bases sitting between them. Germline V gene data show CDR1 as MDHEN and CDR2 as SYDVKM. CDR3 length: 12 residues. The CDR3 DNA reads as TGTGCCAGCAGTTTACAGTACAATGAGCAGTTCTTC. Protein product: CASSLQYNEQFF.